What follows are 11 T cell receptor beta chains derived from one specimen sequenced in a study of T cells in Graves' hyperthyroidism and ophthalmopathy. There were TCR beta CDR3 regions amplified from RNA transcripts. With the HTBI primer set, the TCR CDR3 went through a first round of RT-PCR. TCRdb re-called the multiplex PCR reads with MiXCR, one entry per CDR3 protein. In the table there are hundreds of thousands of distinct CDR3 sequences, about 16% of which are singletons. Material for sequencing was blood. These receptors all stem from a woman aged 55-70 years with Graves' ophthalmopathy.

This clonotype was detected a few times. The gene calls are TRBV4-2 and TRBJ2-5, with D perhaps matching TRBD2 (6 bases). The CDR3 runs to 17 residues. Trimming pared 5 bases from V and 5 bases from J, leaving 24 bases between. Germline CDR1 LGHNA, CDR2 YNFKEQ. The CDR3 reads CASSSSWEGTRGETQYF. CDR3 DNA sequence: TGTGCCAGCAGCTCCTCTTGGGAAGGGACTCGCGGGGAGACCCAGTACTTC.

This clonotype was picked up many times. The V gene is TRBV20-1, the J gene TRBJ2-1, with D possibly TRBD1 on 5 matching bases. The CDR3 consists of 18 residues. The germline CDR1 and CDR2 sequences are DFQATT and SNEGSKA (reference sequence). The V end was cut by 0 bases, the J end by 9 bases, with 27 bases between. The CDR3 protein is CSARDTHRWQGEWGEQFF. The CDR3 nucleotides are TGCAGTGCTAGAGATACCCACCGATGGCAGGGCGAGTGGGGTGAGCAGTTCTTC.

This clonotype has ten or more counts. J is TRBJ2-7 and V is TRBV30; D call uncertain. V lost 4 bases to trimming and J lost 5 bases, with 12 bases between them. Germline CDR1 and CDR2: GTSNPN and SVGIG (reference sequence). The length of the CDR3 is 12 residues. In nucleotides, the CDR3 is TGTGCCTGGAATCCAGTCCCGAACGAGCAGTACTTC. This translates into CAWNPVPNEQYF.

In this sample, this clonotype turned up many times. The chain uses TRBV10-2 and TRBJ2-5, with D uncertain. There are 11 residues in the CDR3. The germline V gene has CDR1 WSHSY and CDR2 SAAADI. The V end was cut by 6 bases, the J end by 1 base, with 3 bases between. In DNA, the CDR3 is TGCGCCAGCAGGTTCCAAGAGACCCAGTACTTC. Translating gives CASRFQETQYF.

This clonotype was counted between two and nine times. The chain joins TRBV7-2 to TRBJ2-7; D not certain. The CDR3 is made up of 13 amino acids. The V gene's germline CDR1 is SGHTA and CDR2 FQGNSA. V was shortened by 0 bases and J by 1 base, with 4 bases between the two germline ends. The DNA of the CDR3 is TGTGCCAGCAGCTTAGCGATTTCCTACGAGCAGTACTTC. This sequence encodes CASSLAISYEQYF.

Points on this clonotype: This sequence may be a read error, since a much larger clone differs from it by one base. CDR3 in amino acids: CAGSGDRGGRPQHF. The CDR3 DNA reads as TGTGCCGGCAGTGGGGACAGGGGAGGAAGGCCCCAGCATTTT. The rearrangement uses TRBV2 and TRBJ1-5, with 10 bases identical to TRBD1. The CDR3 spans 14 residues. Germline-derived CDR1 and CDR2 are SNHLY and FYNNEI. The whole variable domain, remainder taken from reference TRBV2 and TRBJ1-5, is EPEVTQTPSHQVTQMGQEVILRCVPISNHLYFYWYRQILGQKVEFLVSFYNNEISEKSEIFDDQFSVERPDGSNFTLKIRSTKLEDSAMYFCAGSGDRGGRPQHFGDGTRLSIL.

In this sample, this clonotype turned up many times. The chain is built from TRBV5-5 and TRBJ2-1; perhaps TRBD1 as D (6 bases). V shed 2 bases and J shed 6 bases, with 12 bases lying between them. CDR3 size: 14 residues. Germline lookup yields CDR1 SGHKS and CDR2 YYEKEE (reference sequence). DNA for the CDR3: TGTGCCAGCAGCTTCTTCGGGACACTCAATGAGCAGTTCTTC. Its protein is CASSFFGTLNEQFF.

This clonotype has just a few counts. The chain links TRBV5-6 to TRBJ2-1; TRBD2 matches 8 bases. V was clipped by 4 bases and J by 0 bases; unmatched bases: 6. The CDR3 extends over 16 amino acids. Germline V gene lookup returns CDR1 SGHDT and CDR2 YYEEEE. CDR3 region: CASSPIAGSSYNEQFF. The DNA of the CDR3 is TGTGCCAGCAGCCCCATAGCGGGAAGCTCCTACAATGAGCAGTTCTTC.

This clonotype occurred a few times. In DNA, the CDR3 is TGTGCCAGCAGTGAAGAGCGGGGGGTTGGGGGGCAGTTCTTC. Protein product: CASSEERGVGGQFF. The V gene is TRBV2, the J gene TRBJ2-1; 9 bases line up with TRBD2. This CDR3 contains 14 residues. Germline V lookup: CDR1 SNHLY, CDR2 FYNNEI. Trimming removed 1 base from V and 12 bases from J; junction bases left unmatched: 7.

This clonotype was seen many times. CDR3 amino acids: CASSIQGAQSAQYF. For the CDR3, the DNA is TGTGCCAGCAGCATACAGGGGGCCCAATCTGCGCAGTATTTT. The chain joins TRBV11-2 to TRBJ2-3, with TRBD1 identical over 9 bases. This CDR3 has 14 residues. Per germline, CDR1 SGHAT and CDR2 FQNNGV. V was clipped by 5 bases and J by 10 bases; unmatched bases: 10.

Worth noting for this clonotype: One base away lies a much larger clone, so this may be a sequencing read error. The V gene is TRBV24-1, the J gene TRBJ2-3; D could derive from TRBD1 or TRBD2 (5 bases each). The germline CDR1 and CDR2 sequences are KGHDR and SFDVKD. The CDR3 sequence is 14 residues long. The CDR3 sequence is CATSDRASTDAQYF. DNA of the CDR3: TGTGCCACCAGTGACAGGGCTAGCACAGATGCGCAGTATTTT.